This TCR beta chain was recorded in a study of T cells in Graves' hyperthyroidism and ophthalmopathy. Trimming left V 3 bases short and J 5 bases short, with 10 bases between. The CDR3 runs 13 residues. CDR1 SNHLY and CDR2 FYNNEI come from the germline V gene. Amplification of TCR beta CDR3 regions was performed using RNA transcripts as template. Researchers ran a first-round RT-PCR on the TCR CDR3 using the HTBI primer set. TCRdb re-derived calls from the multiplex PCR reads in MiXCR, one entry per CDR3 protein. The sample lists 400,000 to 600,000 distinct CDR3 sequences; around 20% were seen once. This clonotype was observed many times. This sample holds PBMCs from 8 to 10 ml fresh peripheral blood.

The J gene is TRBJ1-2, the V gene TRBV2; no clear D. The receptor was isolated from a man between 18 and 35 years old with Graves' hyperthyroidism. Material: blood. CDR3 residues: CASSDGQAYGYTF. CDR3 in DNA: TGTGCCAGCAGTGACGGGCAGGCGTATGGCTACACCTTC.